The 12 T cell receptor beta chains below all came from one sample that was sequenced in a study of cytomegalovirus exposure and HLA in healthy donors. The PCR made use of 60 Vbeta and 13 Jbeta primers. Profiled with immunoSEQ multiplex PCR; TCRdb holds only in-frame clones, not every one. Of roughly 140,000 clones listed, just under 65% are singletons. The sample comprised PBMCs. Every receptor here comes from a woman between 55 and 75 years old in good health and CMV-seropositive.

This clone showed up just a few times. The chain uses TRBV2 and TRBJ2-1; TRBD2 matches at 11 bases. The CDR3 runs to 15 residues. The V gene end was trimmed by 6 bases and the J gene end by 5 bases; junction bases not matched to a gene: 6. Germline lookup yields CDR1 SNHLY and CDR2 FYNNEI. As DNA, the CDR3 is TGTGCCAGCAGGACGACTAGCGGGAAAGACAATGAGCAGTTCTTC. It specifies CASRTTSGKDNEQFF. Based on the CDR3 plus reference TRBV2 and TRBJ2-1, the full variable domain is EPEVTQTPSHQVTQMGQEVILRCVPISNHLYFYWYRQILGQKVEFLVSFYNNEISEKSEIFDDQFSVERPDGSNFTLKIRSTKLEDSAMYFCASRTTSGKDNEQFFGPGTRLTVL.

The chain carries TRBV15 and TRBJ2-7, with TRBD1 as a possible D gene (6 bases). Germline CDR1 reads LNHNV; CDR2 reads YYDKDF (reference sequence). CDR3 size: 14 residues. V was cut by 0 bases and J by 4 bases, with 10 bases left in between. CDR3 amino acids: CATSRDHRAYEQYF. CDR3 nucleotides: TGTGCCACCAGCAGAGATCACAGGGCGTACGAGCAGTACTTC. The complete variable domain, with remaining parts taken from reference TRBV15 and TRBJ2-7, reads DAMVIQNPRYQVTQFGKPVTLSCSQTLNHNVMYWYQQKSSQAPKLLFHYYDKDFNNEADTPDNFQSRRPNTSFCFLDIRSPGLGDTAMYLCATSRDHRAYEQYFGPGTRLTVT.

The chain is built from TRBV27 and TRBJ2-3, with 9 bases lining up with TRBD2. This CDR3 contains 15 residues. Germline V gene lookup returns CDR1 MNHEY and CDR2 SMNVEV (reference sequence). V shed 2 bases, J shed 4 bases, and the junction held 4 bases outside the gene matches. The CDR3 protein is CASSLGSGSADTQYF. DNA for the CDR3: TGTGCCAGCAGTTTAGGTAGCGGGAGCGCAGATACGCAGTATTTT.

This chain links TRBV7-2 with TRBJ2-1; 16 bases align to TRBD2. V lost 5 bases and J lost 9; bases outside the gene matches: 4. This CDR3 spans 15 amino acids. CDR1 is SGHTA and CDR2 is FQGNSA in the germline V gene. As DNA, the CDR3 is TGTGCCAGCAGCCTGGGACTAGCGGGAGGGACTGAGCAGTTCTTC. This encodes CASSLGLAGGTEQFF.

CDR3 in DNA: TGTGCCAGTAGTAGTACTCCGGTGTATGGCTACACCTTC. This encodes CASSSTPVYGYTF. This chain joins TRBV19 and TRBJ1-2; no reliable D call. The CDR3 covers 13 residues. Germline values: CDR1 LNHDA, CDR2 SQIVND (reference sequence). Trimming left V 4 bases short and J 5 bases short, with 11 bases between.

The CDR3 sequence: CASSYRPNTEAFF. CDR3 in DNA: TGTGCCAGCAGTTACAGACCGAACACTGAAGCTTTCTTT. The rearrangement uses TRBV2 and TRBJ1-1; no definite D call. Per germline, CDR1 SNHLY and CDR2 FYNNEI. The V and J ends lost 5 bases and 1 base respectively, with 8 bases between them. There are 13 residues in the CDR3.

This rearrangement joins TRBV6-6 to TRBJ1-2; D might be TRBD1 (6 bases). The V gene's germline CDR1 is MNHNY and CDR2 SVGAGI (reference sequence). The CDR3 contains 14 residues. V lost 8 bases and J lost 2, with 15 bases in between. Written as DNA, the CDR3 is TGTGCCAGCGGGGGGGGCTCAGCCAACTATGGCTACACCTTC. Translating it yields CASGGGSANYGYTF.

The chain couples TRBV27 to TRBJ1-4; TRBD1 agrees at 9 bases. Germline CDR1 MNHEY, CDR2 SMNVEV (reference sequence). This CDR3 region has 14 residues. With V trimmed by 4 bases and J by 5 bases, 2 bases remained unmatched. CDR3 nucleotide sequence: TGTGCCAGCAGTTGGACAGGGGTCAATGAAAAACTGTTTTTT. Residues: CASSWTGVNEKLFF.

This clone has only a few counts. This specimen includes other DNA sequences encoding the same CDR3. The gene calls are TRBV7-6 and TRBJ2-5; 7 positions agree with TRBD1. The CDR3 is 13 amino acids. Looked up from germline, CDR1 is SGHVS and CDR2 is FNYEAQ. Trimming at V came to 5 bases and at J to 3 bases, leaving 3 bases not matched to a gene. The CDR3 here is CASSPGTEETQYF. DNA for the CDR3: TGTGCCAGCAGCCCCGGGACAGAAGAGACCCAGTACTTC.

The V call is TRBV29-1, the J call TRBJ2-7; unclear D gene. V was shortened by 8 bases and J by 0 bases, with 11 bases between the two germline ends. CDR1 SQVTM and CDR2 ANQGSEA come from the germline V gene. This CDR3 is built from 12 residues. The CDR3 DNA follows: TGCAGCACCGCAACCGGCTCCTACGAGCAGTACTTC. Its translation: CSTATGSYEQYF.

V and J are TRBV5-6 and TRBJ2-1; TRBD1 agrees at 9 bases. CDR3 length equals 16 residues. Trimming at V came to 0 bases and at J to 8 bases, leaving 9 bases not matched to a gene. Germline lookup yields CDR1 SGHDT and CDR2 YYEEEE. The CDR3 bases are TGTGCCAGCAGCTTGGACTCCGGGACAGGGTCCCATGAGCAGTTCTTC. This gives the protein CASSLDSGTGSHEQFF.

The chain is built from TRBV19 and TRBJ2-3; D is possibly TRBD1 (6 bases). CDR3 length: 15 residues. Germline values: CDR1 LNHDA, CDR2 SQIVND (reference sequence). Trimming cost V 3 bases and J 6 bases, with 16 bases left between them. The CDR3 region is CASSIARTQGDTQYF. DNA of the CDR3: TGTGCCAGTAGTATCGCCCGGACCCAGGGGGATACGCAGTATTTT.